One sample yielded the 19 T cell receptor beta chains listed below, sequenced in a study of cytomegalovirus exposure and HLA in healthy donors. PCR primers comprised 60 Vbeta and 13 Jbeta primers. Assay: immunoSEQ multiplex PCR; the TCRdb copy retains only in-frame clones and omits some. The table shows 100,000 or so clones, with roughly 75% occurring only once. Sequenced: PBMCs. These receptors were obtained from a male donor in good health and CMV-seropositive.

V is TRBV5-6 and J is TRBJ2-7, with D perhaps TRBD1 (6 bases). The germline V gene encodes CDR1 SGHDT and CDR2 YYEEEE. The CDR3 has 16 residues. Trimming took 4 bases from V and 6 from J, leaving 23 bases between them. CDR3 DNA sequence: TGTGCCAGCAGCCAGGTCTTGACAGGACCCCCAAGCGAGCAGTACTTC. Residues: CASSQVLTGPPSEQYF.

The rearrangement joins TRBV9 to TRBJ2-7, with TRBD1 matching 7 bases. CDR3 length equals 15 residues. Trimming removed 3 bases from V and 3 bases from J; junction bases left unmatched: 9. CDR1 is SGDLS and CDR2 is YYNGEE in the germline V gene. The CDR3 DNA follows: TGTGCCAGCAGCGAGCGTTCGACAGGGTACTACGAGCAGTACTTC. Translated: CASSERSTGYYEQYF.

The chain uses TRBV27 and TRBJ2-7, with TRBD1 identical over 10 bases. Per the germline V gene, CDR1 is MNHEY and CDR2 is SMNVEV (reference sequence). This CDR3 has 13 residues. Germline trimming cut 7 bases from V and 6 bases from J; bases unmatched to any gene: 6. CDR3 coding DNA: TGTGCCAGCACCAGACAGGGGGCGTGCGAGCAGTACTTC. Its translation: CASTRQGACEQYF.

The CDR3 DNA sequence: TGTGCCAGCAGCCAGGAGACAGGGATAGGGGGCTACACCTTC. Protein: CASSQETGIGGYTF. This chain joins TRBV6-1 and TRBJ1-2; TRBD1 agrees at 7 bases. The length of the CDR3 is 14 residues. Germline V gene data show CDR1 as MNHNS and CDR2 as SASEGT. Trimming cost V 6 bases and J 8 bases; bases outside gene matches: 12.

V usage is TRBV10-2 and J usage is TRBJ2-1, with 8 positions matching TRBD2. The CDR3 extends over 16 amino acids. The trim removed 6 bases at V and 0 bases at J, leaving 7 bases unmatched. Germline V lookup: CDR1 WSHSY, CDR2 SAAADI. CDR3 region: CASRLGGAPSYNEQFF. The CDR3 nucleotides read TGCGCCAGCAGACTCGGGGGGGCCCCCTCCTACAATGAGCAGTTCTTC.

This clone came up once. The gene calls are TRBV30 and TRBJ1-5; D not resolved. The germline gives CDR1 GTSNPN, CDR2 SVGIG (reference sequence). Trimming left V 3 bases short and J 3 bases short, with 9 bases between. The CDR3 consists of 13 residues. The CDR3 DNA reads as TGTGCCTGGAGGTCCTTTTCCAATCAGCCCCAGCATTTT. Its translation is CAWRSFSNQPQHF.

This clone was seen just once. The chain's CDR3 is CASSHGQGVANYGYTF. CDR3 bases: TGTGCCAGCAGCCATGGACAGGGGGTCGCTAACTATGGCTACACCTTC. The chain combines TRBV7-2 with TRBJ1-2, with 10 bases fitting TRBD1. CDR3 size: 16 residues. With V trimmed by 5 bases and J by 0 bases, 6 bases remained unmatched. Germline V gene data show CDR1 as SGHTA and CDR2 as FQGNSA.

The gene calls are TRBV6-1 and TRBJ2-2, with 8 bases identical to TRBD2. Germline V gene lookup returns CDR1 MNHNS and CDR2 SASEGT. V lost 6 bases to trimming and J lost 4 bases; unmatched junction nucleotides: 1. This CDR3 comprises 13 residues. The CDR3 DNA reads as TGTGCCAGCAGAAGCGGGGGCACCGGGGAGCTGTTTTTT. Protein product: CASRSGGTGELFF.

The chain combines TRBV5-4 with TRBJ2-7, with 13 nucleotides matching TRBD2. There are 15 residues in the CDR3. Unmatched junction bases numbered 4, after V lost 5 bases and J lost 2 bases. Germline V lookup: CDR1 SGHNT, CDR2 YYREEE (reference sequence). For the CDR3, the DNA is TGTGCCAGCAGACCACTAGCGGGGGGGCCCTACGAGCAGTACTTC. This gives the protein CASRPLAGGPYEQYF.

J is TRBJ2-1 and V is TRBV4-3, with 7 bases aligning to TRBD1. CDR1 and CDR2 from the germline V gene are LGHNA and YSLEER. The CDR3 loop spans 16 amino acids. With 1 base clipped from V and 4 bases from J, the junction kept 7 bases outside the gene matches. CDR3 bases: TGCGCCAGCAGCCAAGGCGACAGGGTGGGTTACAATGAGCAGTTCTTC. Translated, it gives CASSQGDRVGYNEQFF.

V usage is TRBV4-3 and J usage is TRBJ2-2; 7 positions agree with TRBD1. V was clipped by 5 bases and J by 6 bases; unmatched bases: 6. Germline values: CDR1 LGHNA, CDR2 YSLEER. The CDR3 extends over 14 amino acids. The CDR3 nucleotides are TGCGCCAGCAGCAACGGACAGGAGGCCGGGGAGCTGTTTTTT. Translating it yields CASSNGQEAGELFF.

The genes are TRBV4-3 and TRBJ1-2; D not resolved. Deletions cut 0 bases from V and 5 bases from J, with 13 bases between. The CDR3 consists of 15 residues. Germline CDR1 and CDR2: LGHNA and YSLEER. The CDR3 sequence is CASSQDNIGVYGYTF. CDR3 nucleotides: TGCGCCAGCAGCCAAGATAATATCGGGGTTTATGGCTACACCTTC.

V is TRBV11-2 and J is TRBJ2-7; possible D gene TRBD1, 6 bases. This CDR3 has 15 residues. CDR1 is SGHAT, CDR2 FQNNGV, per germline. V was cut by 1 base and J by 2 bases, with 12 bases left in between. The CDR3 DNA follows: TGTGCCAGCAGCTTAGCCGGGACACCTACCTACGAGCAGTACTTC. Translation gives CASSLAGTPTYEQYF.

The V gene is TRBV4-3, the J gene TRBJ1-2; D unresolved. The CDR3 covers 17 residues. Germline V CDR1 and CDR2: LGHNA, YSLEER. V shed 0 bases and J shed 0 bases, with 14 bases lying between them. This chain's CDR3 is CASSQESGITTNYGYTF. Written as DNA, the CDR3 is TGCGCCAGCAGCCAAGAATCAGGTATCACGACTAACTATGGCTACACCTTC.

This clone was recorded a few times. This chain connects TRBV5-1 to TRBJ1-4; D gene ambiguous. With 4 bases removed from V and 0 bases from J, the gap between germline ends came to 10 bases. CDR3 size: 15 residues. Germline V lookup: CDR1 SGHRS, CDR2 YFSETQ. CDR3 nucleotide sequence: TGCGCCAGCAGCCCTACAGCTGCAACTAATGAAAAACTGTTTTTT. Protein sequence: CASSPTAATNEKLFF.

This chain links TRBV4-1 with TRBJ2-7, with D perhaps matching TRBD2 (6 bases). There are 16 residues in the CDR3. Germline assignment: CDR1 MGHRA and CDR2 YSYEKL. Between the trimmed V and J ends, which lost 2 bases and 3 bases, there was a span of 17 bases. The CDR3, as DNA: TGCGCCAGCAGCCAAACCCAGGGAGGCAGATTCTACGAGCAGTACTTC. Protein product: CASSQTQGGRFYEQYF.

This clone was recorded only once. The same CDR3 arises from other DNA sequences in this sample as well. The CDR3 sequence is CASSPGQGYGYTF. DNA for the CDR3: TGCGCCAGCAGCCCCGGGCAGGGCTATGGCTACACCTTC. This chain joins TRBV5-1 and TRBJ1-2; D might be TRBD1 (5 bases). Germline CDR1 and CDR2: SGHRS and YFSETQ. Deletions cut 4 bases from V and 4 bases from J, with 11 bases between. This CDR3 has 13 residues.

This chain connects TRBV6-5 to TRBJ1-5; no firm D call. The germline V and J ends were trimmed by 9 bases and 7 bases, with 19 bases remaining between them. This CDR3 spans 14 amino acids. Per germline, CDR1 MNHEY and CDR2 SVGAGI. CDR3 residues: CASMEGGRTQPQHF. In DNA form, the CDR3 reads TGTGCCAGTATGGAAGGAGGAAGGACCCAGCCCCAGCATTTT.

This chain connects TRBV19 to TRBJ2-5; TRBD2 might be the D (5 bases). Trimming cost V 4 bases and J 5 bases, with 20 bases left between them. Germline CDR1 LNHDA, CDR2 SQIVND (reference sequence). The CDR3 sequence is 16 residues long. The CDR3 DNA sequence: TGTGCCAGTAGTAATCCGGGTGGCTCTAGCCACGAGACCCAGTACTTC. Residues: CASSNPGGSSHETQYF.